A single sample gave rise to the 21 T cell receptor beta chains below, sequenced in a study of OX40 agonist ivuxolimab in advanced cancers. Profiled with immunoSEQ multiplex PCR; TCRdb holds only in-frame clones, not every one. The sample carries roughly 80,000 clones, under 90% recorded once. The sequencing here drew on CD4+ or CD8+ T cells sorted from blood, taken in a trial of the OX40 agonist ivuxolimab. These receptors were taken from an adult with an advanced solid tumor such as melanoma, head and neck, liver or kidney cancer.

This clone was counted once. V is TRBV5-1 and J is TRBJ2-6; 8 bases fit TRBD1. Trimming at V came to 4 bases and at J to 0 bases, leaving 3 bases not matched to a gene. This CDR3 is 16 amino acids long. CDR1 and CDR2 (germline): SGHRS, YFSETQ. Written as DNA, the CDR3 is TGCGCCAGCAGCACGGGACAGGTCTCTGGGGCCAACGTCCTGACTTTC. It codes for CASSTGQVSGANVLTF.

The chain joins TRBV5-1 to TRBJ2-1; TRBD2 matches 10 bases. The ends lost 4 bases at V and 10 bases at J; junction bases unmatched: 5. The V gene's germline CDR1 is SGHRS and CDR2 YFSETQ. CDR3 length: 13 residues. CDR3 protein: CASSPSGLAEQFF. For the CDR3, the DNA is TGCGCCAGCAGCCCCTCGGGACTAGCGGAGCAGTTCTTC.

The chain joins TRBV6-5 to TRBJ2-7; the D is unclear. The CDR3 consists of 12 residues. V was cut by 6 bases and J by 6 bases, with 12 bases left in between. Germline lookup yields CDR1 MNHEY and CDR2 SVGAGI. The CDR3 here is CASSTNSFEQYF. The CDR3 DNA follows: TGTGCCAGCAGCACCAATAGCTTCGAGCAGTACTTC.

The V call is TRBV6-5, the J call TRBJ1-3; D gene uncertain. CDR3 size: 14 residues. Germline V gene data show CDR1 as MNHEY and CDR2 as SVGAGI. Trimming removed 9 bases at V and 4 bases at J, with 16 bases between. The CDR3 region is CASRPGRGGNTIYF. The CDR3 region has the DNA TGTGCCAGTAGACCCGGCCGCGGAGGAAACACCATATATTTT.

The genes are TRBV19 and TRBJ2-6; D is uncertain. With 7 bases removed from V and 4 bases from J, the gap between germline ends came to 5 bases. CDR1 LNHDA and CDR2 SQIVND come from the germline V gene (reference sequence). CDR3 size: 12 residues. CDR3 in amino acids: CASTPGANVLTF. CDR3 bases: TGTGCCAGTACCCCCGGGGCCAACGTCCTGACTTTC.

The rearrangement links TRBV9 to TRBJ2-1, with 7 positions matching TRBD2. After removal of 3 bases from V and 9 bases from J, the junction contained 12 bases not matched to a gene. CDR3 length equals 15 residues. Looked up from germline, CDR1 is SGDLS and CDR2 is YYNGEE. The CDR3 here is CASSDSPQRDGEQFF. In DNA form, the CDR3 reads TGTGCCAGCAGCGATTCTCCCCAGCGGGATGGTGAGCAGTTCTTC. The whole variable domain, remainder taken from reference TRBV9 and TRBJ2-1, is DSGVTQTPKHLITATGQRVTLRCSPRSGDLSVYWYQQSLDQGLQFLIQYYNGEERAKGNILERFSAQQFPDLHSELNLSSLELGDSALYFCASSDSPQRDGEQFFGPGTRLTVL.

This sequence joins TRBV4-1 and TRBJ2-7; D is undetermined. Trimming took 3 bases from V and 2 from J, leaving 11 bases between them. CDR1 and CDR2 from the germline V gene are MGHRA and YSYEKL. The length of the CDR3 is 14 residues. The CDR3 spells CASSHIPTPYEQYF. CDR3 coding DNA: TGCGCCAGCAGCCACATTCCTACCCCCTACGAGCAGTACTTC.

This chain uses TRBV28 with TRBJ2-2, with 7 bases matching TRBD1. This CDR3 region has 15 residues. Unmatched junction bases numbered 3, after V lost 5 bases and J lost 0 bases. Germline lookup yields CDR1 MDHEN and CDR2 SYDVKM. The CDR3 reads CASSRDSANTGELFF. The CDR3 DNA follows: TGTGCCAGCAGTCGGGACAGCGCGAACACCGGGGAGCTGTTTTTT. The full variable domain, in which reference TRBV28 and TRBJ2-2 provide the parts outside the CDR3, is DVKVTQSSRYLVKRTGEKVFLECVQDMDHENMFWYRQDPGLGLRLIYFSYDVKMKEKGDIPEGYSVSREKKERFSLILESASTNQTSMYLCASSRDSANTGELFFGEGSRLTVL.

The chain employs TRBV18 and TRBJ2-7, with 11 bases matching TRBD2. V shed 6 bases and J 6 bases; nucleotides not matched to a gene: 7. CDR3 length: 14 residues. Germline V gives CDR1 KGHSH, CDR2 LQKENI. Written as DNA, the CDR3 is TGTGCCAGCTCTCCCGGGACTAGCGGACGCGAGCAGTACGTC. It yields the protein CASSPGTSGREQYV.

The J gene is TRBJ2-2, the V gene TRBV6-6; perhaps TRBD2 as D (6 bases). Germline V CDR1 and CDR2: MNHNY, SVGAGI (reference sequence). Trimming removed 2 bases from V and 4 bases from J, with 11 bases in between. CDR3 length: 15 residues. The DNA for the CDR3 is TGTGCCAGCAGTTACGGCGGGGCGGGCACCGGGGAGCTGTTTTTT. Its protein is CASSYGGAGTGELFF.

The rearrangement links TRBV7-9 to TRBJ1-1; D is unresolved. Germline lookup yields CDR1 SEHNR and CDR2 FQNEAQ (reference sequence). The CDR3 has 12 amino acids. V lost 5 bases, J lost 8 bases, and 12 bases lay in between. The CDR3 sequence is CASSSGRYEAFF. CDR3 bases: TGTGCCAGCAGCAGCGGACGGTACGAAGCTTTCTTT.

The CDR3 coding sequence is TGTGCCAGCACTCTTTACCCCTACAATGAGCAGTTCTTC. Translated, it gives CASTLYPYNEQFF. V and J are TRBV11-2 and TRBJ2-1; D not certain. The V and J ends lost 7 bases and 2 bases respectively, with 9 bases between them. Germline values: CDR1 SGHAT, CDR2 FQNNGV. The CDR3 covers 13 residues.

The V and J genes are TRBV18 and TRBJ2-5; 11 positions match TRBD2. This CDR3 has 15 residues. In germline, CDR1 is KGHSH, CDR2 LQKENI. V was pared by 5 bases and J by 1 base, with 3 bases of the junction left unmatched. The DNA for the CDR3 is TGTGCCAGCTCAAGGACTAGCGGGCTCCAAGAGACCCAGTACTTC. Protein: CASSRTSGLQETQYF.

V usage is TRBV18 and J usage is TRBJ1-1; D gene ambiguous. The germline gives CDR1 KGHSH, CDR2 LQKENI. The CDR3 extends over 14 amino acids. V lost 1 base, J lost 5 bases, and 11 bases lay in between. The CDR3 protein is CASSPRTGRTEAFF. The CDR3 DNA reads as TGTGCCAGCTCACCACGGACGGGGAGAACTGAAGCTTTCTTT.

This clone has only one observation. The chain recombines TRBV13 with TRBJ1-2; 9 bases map to TRBD1. With V trimmed by 6 bases and J by 3 bases, 5 bases remained unmatched. Looked up from germline, CDR1 is PRHDT and CDR2 is FYEKMQ (reference sequence). The CDR3 has 14 residues. The DNA for the CDR3 is TGTGCCAGCAGGGAACGACAGGGGGACTATGGCTACACCTTC. Amino acids: CASRERQGDYGYTF.

Written as DNA, the CDR3 is TGCGCCAGCAGGGTCCCAAGCGGGTCTTCCTACAATGAGCAGTTCTTC. Its protein product is CASRVPSGSSYNEQFF. V usage is TRBV5-1 and J usage is TRBJ2-1, with D perhaps matching TRBD2 (6 bases). Trimming pared 5 bases from V and 1 base from J, leaving 16 bases between. The CDR3 runs to 16 residues. The V gene's germline CDR1 is SGHRS and CDR2 YFSETQ.

This clone was counted once. The chain recombines TRBV7-3 with TRBJ2-5; 8 nucleotides agree with TRBD1. Trimming cost V 5 bases and J 4 bases; bases outside gene matches: 12. From germline, CDR1 is SGHTA and CDR2 FQGTGA. This CDR3 has 16 residues. The CDR3 sequence is CASSQTGGQVGETQYF. The CDR3 region has the DNA TGTGCCAGCAGCCAAACAGGGGGGCAAGTGGGAGAGACCCAGTACTTC. Variable domain in full (rest from reference TRBV7-3 and TRBJ2-5): GAGVSQTPSNKVTEKGKYVELRCDPISGHTALYWYRQSLGQGPEFLIYFQGTGAADDSGLPNDRFFAVRPEGSVSTLKIQRTERGDSAVYLCASSQTGGQVGETQYFGPGTRLLVL.

The rearrangement links TRBV11-3 to TRBJ2-1; D gene uncertain. The germline V gene has CDR1 SGHNT and CDR2 YENEEA. The V gene lost 5 bases and the J gene lost 7 bases, with 12 bases spanning the gap. The CDR3 has 13 amino acids. CDR3 loop: CASSLPTVNEQFF. DNA of the CDR3: TGTGCCAGCAGCCTTCCTACGGTAAATGAGCAGTTCTTC.

The chain employs TRBV5-1 and TRBJ2-2; perhaps TRBD2 as D (6 bases). Germline CDR1 is SGHRS and CDR2 is YFSETQ. The V gene lost 6 bases and the J gene lost 5 bases, with 14 bases spanning the gap. This CDR3 has 14 amino acids. The DNA for the CDR3 is TGCGCCAGCAACGAGGCGGGGCGGACCGGGGAGCTGTTTTTT. This sequence encodes CASNEAGRTGELFF.

This clone was recorded at least ten times. This chain uses TRBV10-3 with TRBJ1-6; 9 bases align to TRBD1. The length of the CDR3 is 16 residues. Germline values: CDR1 ENHRY, CDR2 SYGVKD. V lost 6 bases to trimming and J lost 6 bases; unmatched junction nucleotides: 9. This CDR3 reads CAIRQSPDRGNSPLHF. The DNA of the CDR3 is TGTGCCATCAGGCAATCCCCGGACAGGGGTAATTCACCCCTCCACTTT.

V gene TRBV7-9 combines with J gene TRBJ1-3; D possibly corresponds to TRBD1 (6 bases). This CDR3 contains 19 residues. CDR1 and CDR2 from the germline V gene are SEHNR and FQNEAQ (reference sequence). Trimming removed 5 bases at V and 0 bases at J, with 23 bases between. CDR3 protein: CASSIHPDRLLRSGNTIYF. CDR3 sequence (DNA): TGTGCCAGCAGCATACACCCGGACAGACTTTTACGCTCTGGAAACACCATATATTTT.